The next 28 T cell receptor beta chains were all read from a single sample in a study of blood T cell repertoires in COVID-19 (TCRdb year 2020). Library construction relied on the immunoSEQ multiplex PCR assay. TCRdb took over this immuneACCESS table, retaining in-frame rearrangements with V and J assigned. Such tables are incomplete; in checked studies, under half of the missing clones stem from an unresolved V gene, and the remainder is unexplained. This sample has tens of thousands of clones in its table, and 65% to 80% of those were observed once. The ten largest clones take up more than 15% of the sample. Sequenced: peripheral blood. The receptors originated from a young man with COVID-19, enrolled during active disease.

This clone was observed a handful of times. The chain combines TRBV14 with TRBJ1-1; D call uncertain. The CDR3 consists of 15 residues. Germline V gene lookup returns CDR1 SGHDN and CDR2 FVKESK. V was pared by 1 base and J by 8 bases, with 17 bases between. The CDR3 region has the DNA TGTGCCAGCAGCCAAGTAGGGAGAAGGGCAGACGAAGCTTTCTTT. Translated, it gives CASSQVGRRADEAFF. Drawing the rest from reference TRBV14 and TRBJ1-1, the complete variable domain is EAGVTQFPSHSVIEKGQTVTLRCDPISGHDNLYWYRRVMGKEIKFLLHFVKESKQDESGMPNNRFLAERTGGTYSTLKVQPAELEDSGVYFCASSQVGRRADEAFFGQGTRLTVV.

The chain couples TRBV28 to TRBJ2-3; 15 nucleotides line up with TRBD2. The CDR3 runs 19 residues. V lost 5 bases and J lost 2; bases outside the gene matches: 11. Germline CDR1 reads MDHEN; CDR2 reads SYDVKM. CDR3 nucleotide sequence: TGTGCCAGCAGTCCGCTGACCGGACTAGCGGGAGGGAACACAGATACGCAGTATTTT. It encodes CASSPLTGLAGGNTDTQYF. The full variable domain, with the rest looked up from reference TRBV28 and TRBJ2-3, is DVKVTQSSRYLVKRTGEKVFLECVQDMDHENMFWYRQDPGLGLRLIYFSYDVKMKEKGDIPEGYSVSREKKERFSLILESASTNQTSMYLCASSPLTGLAGGNTDTQYFGPGTRLTVL.

The CDR3 nucleotides are TGTGCCATCAGTCCGGGAGGGCCCGGAGGAGAGACCCAGTACTTC. Encoded protein: CAISPGGPGGETQYF. The gene calls are TRBV10-3 and TRBJ2-5; 8 bases line up with TRBD2. Germline CDR1 reads ENHRY; CDR2 reads SYGVKD. The CDR3 extends over 15 amino acids. With V trimmed by 5 bases and J by 4 bases, 9 bases remained unmatched.

This chain links TRBV27 with TRBJ2-7; possibly TRBD1 for D (6 bases). With 8 bases removed from V and 6 bases from J, the gap between germline ends came to 26 bases. The V gene's germline CDR1 is MNHEY and CDR2 SMNVEV (reference sequence). This CDR3 contains 16 residues. The CDR3 sequence: CASRRDPGVDLGEQYF. DNA of the CDR3: TGTGCCAGCCGCCGGGACCCAGGGGTGGATTTGGGCGAGCAGTACTTC.

The chain combines TRBV10-2 with TRBJ1-2; 7 bases line up with TRBD1. The CDR3 is 14 residues long. Germline V lookup: CDR1 WSHSY, CDR2 SAAADI. The ends lost 6 bases at V and 3 bases at J; junction bases unmatched: 7. The CDR3 DNA sequence: TGCGCCAGCAGGAACGACAGGGATTACTATGGCTACACCTTC. This gives the protein CASRNDRDYYGYTF.

The chain uses TRBV9 and TRBJ1-1, with D tentatively TRBD1 (6 bases). Looked up from germline, CDR1 is SGDLS and CDR2 is YYNGEE. V lost 4 bases and J lost 1, with 11 bases in between. The CDR3 runs 14 residues. DNA for the CDR3: TGTGCCAGCAGCCAGGGGTCTCGGAACACTGAAGCTTTCTTT. This gives the protein CASSQGSRNTEAFF.

V and J are TRBV2 and TRBJ2-3; TRBD1 matches 7 bases. The CDR3 contains 17 residues. With V trimmed by 0 bases and J by 2 bases, 8 bases remained unmatched. CDR1 is SNHLY, CDR2 FYNNEI, per germline. CDR3 nucleotide sequence: TGTGCCAGCAGTGAAGCGCTTCAGGGGGACCACACAGATACGCAGTATTTT. Its translation is CASSEALQGDHTDTQYF. The full variable domain, in which reference TRBV2 and TRBJ2-3 provide the parts outside the CDR3, is EPEVTQTPSHQVTQMGQEVILRCVPISNHLYFYWYRQILGQKVEFLVSFYNNEISEKSEIFDDQFSVERPDGSNFTLKIRSTKLEDSAMYFCASSEALQGDHTDTQYFGPGTRLTVL.

V is TRBV19 and J is TRBJ2-1, with D perhaps TRBD2 (5 bases). The CDR3 is 15 residues long. CDR1 and CDR2 from the germline V gene are LNHDA and SQIVND (reference sequence). V shed 2 bases and J shed 9 bases, with 17 bases lying between them. The CDR3 DNA is TGTGCCAGTAGTATAACGGACTTGTTCGAAGGTGAGCAGTTCTTC. The encoded protein is CASSITDLFEGEQFF.

The CDR3 loop reads CASSPPTGGGVGYGYTF. CDR3 DNA: TGTGCCAGCTCACCTCCCACTGGGGGGGGTGTTGGCTATGGCTACACCTTC. The chain uses TRBV18 and TRBJ1-2; a weak D match, TRBD1 (5 bases). Trimming removed 3 bases from V and 4 bases from J, with 21 bases in between. The CDR3 is 17 residues long. Germline assignment: CDR1 KGHSH and CDR2 LQKENI.

A few counts support this clone. J is TRBJ2-1 and V is TRBV10-2, with 7 bases lining up with TRBD2. This CDR3 region has 15 residues. J lost 0 bases, V lost 5 bases, and 4 bases had no gene match. The germline V gene has CDR1 WSHSY and CDR2 SAAADI. The chain's CDR3 is CASSRLADSYNEQFF. The CDR3 DNA reads TGCGCCAGCAGTCGGCTAGCGGACTCCTACAATGAGCAGTTCTTC.

The chain is built from TRBV4-1 and TRBJ2-2; TRBD1 aligns across 9 bases. Germline V gives CDR1 MGHRA, CDR2 YSYEKL. V lost 5 bases and J lost 6; bases outside the gene matches: 10. The CDR3 is 16 amino acids. The CDR3 DNA follows: TGCGCCAGCAGCTTCCGGGACAGGGCCCGGTCCGGGGAGCTGTTTTTT. Translation gives CASSFRDRARSGELFF.

V is TRBV18 and J is TRBJ2-2; 8 bases line up with TRBD1. J was trimmed by 0 bases and V by 3 bases; bases with no gene match: 3. This CDR3 contains 16 residues. Germline V gene sequence: CDR1 KGHSH, CDR2 LQKENI. CDR3: CASSPRQGPNTGELFF. The CDR3 DNA follows: TGTGCCAGCTCACCTCGACAGGGGCCGAACACCGGGGAGCTGTTTTTT.

The chain couples TRBV28 to TRBJ1-4; a weak D match, TRBD1 (6 bases). Between the trimmed V and J ends, which lost 6 bases and 7 bases, there was a span of 12 bases. Germline lookup yields CDR1 MDHEN and CDR2 SYDVKM. This CDR3 is 13 amino acids long. The CDR3 DNA sequence: TGTGCCAGCAGGGATGGGGGGGCTGAAAAACTGTTTTTT. Translated: CASRDGGAEKLFF.

V usage is TRBV5-1 and J usage is TRBJ2-7; 8 bases align to TRBD1. Germline V gives CDR1 SGHRS, CDR2 YFSETQ. V shed 2 bases and J 3 bases; nucleotides not matched to a gene: 7. There are 15 residues in the CDR3. CDR3 amino acids: CASSFARTGSYEQYF. CDR3 sequence (DNA): TGCGCCAGCAGCTTTGCCAGGACAGGGAGCTACGAGCAGTACTTC.

The chain recombines TRBV30 with TRBJ2-5; D uncertain. The CDR3 is 14 residues long. The V end was cut by 0 bases, the J end by 1 base, with 9 bases between. Germline assignment: CDR1 GTSNPN and CDR2 SVGIG (reference sequence). CDR3 amino acids: CAWSVPRFQETQYF. CDR3 DNA sequence: TGTGCCTGGAGTGTACCGAGGTTCCAAGAGACCCAGTACTTC. Based on the CDR3 plus reference TRBV30 and TRBJ2-5, the full variable domain is SQTIHQWPATLVQPVGSPLSLECTVEGTSNPNLYWYRQAAGRGLQLLFYSVGIGQISSEVPQNLSASRPQDRQFILSSKKLLLSDSGFYLCAWSVPRFQETQYFGPGTRLLVL.

The chain employs TRBV11-1 and TRBJ2-1, with TRBD1 identical over 7 bases. Germline trimming cut 2 bases from V and 4 bases from J; bases unmatched to any gene: 2. The germline V gene has CDR1 SGHAT and CDR2 FQDESV (reference sequence). The CDR3 spans 14 residues. The DNA of the CDR3 is TGTGCCAGCAGCTTACACAGGGGTTACAATGAGCAGTTCTTC. It yields the protein CASSLHRGYNEQFF.

The chain joins TRBV6-5 to TRBJ2-7, with a weak D call TRBD2 (5 bases). V lost 3 bases and J lost 3, with 12 bases in between. The CDR3 is 14 amino acids. In germline, CDR1 is MNHEY, CDR2 SVGAGI. In DNA, the CDR3 is TGTGCCAGCAGTTATGGAGGAGGTATCTACGAGCAGTACTTC. Protein sequence: CASSYGGGIYEQYF.

The V call is TRBV5-4, the J call TRBJ2-5; a possible D gene is TRBD1 (7 bases). The germline V gene has CDR1 SGHNT and CDR2 YYREEE (reference sequence). Trimming cost V 0 bases and J 1 base, with 10 bases left between them. The CDR3 has 15 residues. The CDR3 loop is CASSLGGDSQETQYF. DNA for the CDR3: TGTGCCAGCAGCTTGGGGGGGGACAGCCAAGAGACCCAGTACTTC.

This clone was picked up one time. The chain carries TRBV7-9 and TRBJ1-2; no firm D call. CDR1 SEHNR and CDR2 FQNEAQ come from the germline V gene (reference sequence). V was shortened by 2 bases and J by 4 bases, with 14 bases between the two germline ends. This CDR3 comprises 15 residues. The CDR3 here is CASSLSSSSFYGYTF. In nucleotides, the CDR3 is TGTGCCAGCAGCTTATCCTCTTCGTCTTTCTATGGCTACACCTTC.

CDR3 DNA: TGTGCCAGCAGACAGGTCTCTGGAAACACCATATATTTT. This encodes CASRQVSGNTIYF. This chain uses TRBV12-3 or TRBV12-4 with TRBJ1-3, with D possibly being TRBD1 (5 bases). The CDR3 covers 13 residues. Trimming shortened V by 6 bases and J by 0 bases, and 6 bases separated the two germline ends.

This clone occurred a few times. The chain has TRBV4-2 and TRBJ2-7; 7 nucleotides match TRBD2. V trimming: 0 bases; J trimming: 4 bases; junction bases outside the gene matches: 6. The CDR3 has 15 amino acids. Looked up from germline, CDR1 is LGHNA and CDR2 is YNFKEQ. The CDR3 DNA reads TGTGCCAGCAGCCAAGAGGCGGGAGTCTCGTACGAGCAGTACTTC. Its protein is CASSQEAGVSYEQYF.

J is TRBJ1-2 and V is TRBV5-1; 11 nucleotides align to TRBD1. The CDR3 is 15 amino acids. From germline, CDR1 is SGHRS and CDR2 YFSETQ. V was pared by 4 bases and J by 4 bases, with 6 bases of the junction left unmatched. This CDR3 reads CASSVGQGAVYGYTF. CDR3 DNA: TGCGCCAGCAGCGTCGGACAGGGGGCGGTCTATGGCTACACCTTC.

The chain is built from TRBV7-9 and TRBJ1-1, with 7 bases that match TRBD1. Trimming took 7 bases from V and 5 from J; bases not matched to a gene: 13. Germline values: CDR1 SEHNR, CDR2 FQNEAQ (reference sequence). This CDR3 is 15 amino acids long. CDR3 loop: CASTPRGRGVTEAFF. DNA of the CDR3: TGTGCCAGCACACCTCGAGGCAGGGGGGTAACTGAAGCTTTCTTT.

Only a few counts were recorded for this clone. This chain links TRBV25-1 with TRBJ2-5; 9 bases map to TRBD1. The J segment lost 6 bases and the V segment lost 6 bases, leaving 2 bases of the junction unmatched. CDR1 is MGHDK and CDR2 is SYGVNS in the germline V gene. The CDR3 is made up of 12 amino acids. The CDR3 bases are TGTGCCAGCAGAGGGACAGGGCAGACCCAGTACTTC. Its protein product is CASRGTGQTQYF.

The gene calls are TRBV11-3 and TRBJ2-7; 7 bases map to TRBD1. This CDR3 contains 15 residues. CDR1 is SGHNT and CDR2 is YENEEA in the germline V gene. The V gene end was trimmed by 1 base and the J gene end by 5 bases; junction bases not matched to a gene: 8. The CDR3 region has the DNA TGTGCCAGCAGCTTAGGGATACAGACAGGGAACGAGCAGTACTTC. Translation: CASSLGIQTGNEQYF.

The chain recombines TRBV19 with TRBJ2-5, with D tentatively TRBD2 (5 bases). Trimming stripped 3 bases from V and 2 bases from J, with 16 bases between. Germline loops: CDR1 LNHDA, CDR2 SQIVND (reference sequence). The CDR3 runs to 16 residues. CDR3 sequence reads: CASSIMASLGQETQYF. The CDR3, as DNA: TGTGCCAGTAGTATCATGGCTAGCCTTGGGCAAGAGACCCAGTACTTC.

CDR3 DNA: TGTGCCAGCACCGACATCGGGGCTGAAGCTTTCTTT. Translated, it gives CASTDIGAEAFF. This chain uses TRBV6-5 with TRBJ1-1; D is uncertain. Germline loops: CDR1 MNHEY, CDR2 SVGAGI. The CDR3 length is 12 residues. Trimming took off 7 bases at V and 6 bases at J, with 12 bases between the two ends.

This sequence joins TRBV10-3 and TRBJ2-1; 9 bases fit TRBD1. V shed 4 bases and J 2 bases; nucleotides not matched to a gene: 3. Germline CDR1 ENHRY, CDR2 SYGVKD. The CDR3 contains 15 residues. The CDR3 spells CAISVDRGTYNEQFF. CDR3 nucleotide sequence: TGTGCCATCAGTGTGGACAGGGGAACCTACAATGAGCAGTTCTTC.